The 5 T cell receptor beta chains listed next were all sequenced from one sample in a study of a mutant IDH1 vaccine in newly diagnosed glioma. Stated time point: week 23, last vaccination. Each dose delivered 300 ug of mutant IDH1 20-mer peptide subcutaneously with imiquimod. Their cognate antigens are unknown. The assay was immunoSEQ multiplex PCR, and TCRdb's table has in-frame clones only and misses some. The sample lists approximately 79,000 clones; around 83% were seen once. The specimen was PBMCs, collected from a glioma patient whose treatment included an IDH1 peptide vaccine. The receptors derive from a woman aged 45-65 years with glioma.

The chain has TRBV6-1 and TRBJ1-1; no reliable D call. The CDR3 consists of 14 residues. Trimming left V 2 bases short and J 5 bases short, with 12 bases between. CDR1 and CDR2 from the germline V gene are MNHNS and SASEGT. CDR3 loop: CASSESYSRTEAFF. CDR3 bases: TGTGCCAGCAGTGAAAGTTACAGCCGGACTGAAGCTTTCTTT.

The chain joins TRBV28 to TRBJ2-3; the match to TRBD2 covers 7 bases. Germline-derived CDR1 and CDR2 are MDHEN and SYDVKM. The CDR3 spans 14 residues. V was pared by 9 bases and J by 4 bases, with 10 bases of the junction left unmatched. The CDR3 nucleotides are TGTGCCAGTAAAGGAGGGAGGGGCGCAGATACGCAGTATTTT. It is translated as CASKGGRGADTQYF. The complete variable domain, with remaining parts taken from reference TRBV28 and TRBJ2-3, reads DVKVTQSSRYLVKRTGEKVFLECVQDMDHENMFWYRQDPGLGLRLIYFSYDVKMKEKGDIPEGYSVSREKKERFSLILESASTNQTSMYLCASKGGRGADTQYFGPGTRLTVL.

The chain's CDR3 is CASSLGGPSNQPQHF. CDR3 DNA sequence: TGTGCCAGCAGTTTAGGGGGTCCGAGCAATCAGCCCCAGCATTTT. The chain joins TRBV28 to TRBJ1-5; perhaps TRBD1 as D (5 bases). The CDR3 has 15 amino acids. Trimming removed 2 bases at V and 1 base at J, with 9 bases between. CDR1 MDHEN and CDR2 SYDVKM come from the germline V gene.

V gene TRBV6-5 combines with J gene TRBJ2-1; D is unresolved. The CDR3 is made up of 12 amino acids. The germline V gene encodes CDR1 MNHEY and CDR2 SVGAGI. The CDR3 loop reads CALRPPSDEQFF. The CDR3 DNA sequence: TGTGCACTGAGGCCTCCCAGCGATGAGCAGTTCTTC.

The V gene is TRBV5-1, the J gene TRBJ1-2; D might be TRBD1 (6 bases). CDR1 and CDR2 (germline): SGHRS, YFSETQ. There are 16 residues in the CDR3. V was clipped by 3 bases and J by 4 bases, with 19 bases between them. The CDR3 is CASSSDVNTGIYGYTF. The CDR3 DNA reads TGCGCCAGCAGCTCAGATGTTAACACAGGGATCTATGGCTACACCTTC.